This note documents a single T cell receptor (beta chain) sequence. Measured with immunoSEQ multiplex PCR; TCRdb has only the in-frame clones, and not every one. Here the sample spans roughly 50,000 clones, roughly 91% being singletons. The sample comes from a study of OX40 agonist ivuxolimab in advanced cancers. From germline, CDR1 is LNHDA and CDR2 SQIVND (reference sequence). J was trimmed by 8 bases and V by 1 base; bases with no gene match: 9. This CDR3 region has 17 residues. The material sequenced was CD4+ or CD8+ T cells sorted from blood, taken in a trial of the OX40 agonist ivuxolimab. The rearrangement uses TRBV19 and TRBJ1-6; TRBD1 matches at 9 bases. The origin of this receptor is an adult with an advanced solid tumor such as melanoma, head and neck, liver or kidney cancer. This CDR3 reads CASSIAGTGKLDSPLHF. DNA of the CDR3: TGTGCCAGTAGTATAGCCGGGACAGGGAAGTTGGATTCACCCCTCCACTTT. Complete variable domain (other parts from reference TRBV19 and TRBJ1-6): DGGITQSPKYLFRKEGQNVTLSCEQNLNHDAMYWYRQDPGQGLRLIYYSQIVNDFQKGDIAEGYSVSREKKESFPLTVTSAQKNPTAFYLCASSIAGTGKLDSPLHFGNGTRLTVT.